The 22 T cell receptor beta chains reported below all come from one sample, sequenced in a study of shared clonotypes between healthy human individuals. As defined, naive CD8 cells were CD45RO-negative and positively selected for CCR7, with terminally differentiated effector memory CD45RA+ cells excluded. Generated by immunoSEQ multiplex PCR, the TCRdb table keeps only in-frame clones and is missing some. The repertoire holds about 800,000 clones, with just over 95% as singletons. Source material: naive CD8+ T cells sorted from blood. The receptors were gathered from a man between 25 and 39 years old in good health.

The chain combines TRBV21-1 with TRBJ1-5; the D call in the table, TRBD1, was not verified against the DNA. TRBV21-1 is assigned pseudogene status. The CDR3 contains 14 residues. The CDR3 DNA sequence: TGTGCCAGCAGCAACAGATTCTTCAATCAGCCCCAGCATTTT. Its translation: CASSNRFFNQPQHF.

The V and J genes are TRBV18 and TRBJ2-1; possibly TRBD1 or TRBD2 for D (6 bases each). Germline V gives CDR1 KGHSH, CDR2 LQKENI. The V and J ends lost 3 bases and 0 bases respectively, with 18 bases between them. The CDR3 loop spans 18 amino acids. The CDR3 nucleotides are TGTGCCAGCTCACCGGAAGGGGGGACGAGTGTCTCCTACAATGAGCAGTTCTTC. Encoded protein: CASSPEGGTSVSYNEQFF.

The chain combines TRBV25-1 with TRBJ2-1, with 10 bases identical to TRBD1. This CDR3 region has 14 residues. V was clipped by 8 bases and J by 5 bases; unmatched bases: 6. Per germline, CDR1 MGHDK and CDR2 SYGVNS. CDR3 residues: CASRGQGGNNEQFF. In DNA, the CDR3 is TGTGCCAGCCGAGGACAGGGGGGCAACAATGAGCAGTTCTTC.

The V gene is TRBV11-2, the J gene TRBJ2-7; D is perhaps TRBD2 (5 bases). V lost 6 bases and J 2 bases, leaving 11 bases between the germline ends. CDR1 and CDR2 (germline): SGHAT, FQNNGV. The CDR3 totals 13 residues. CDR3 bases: TGTGCCAGCAGGGCAACGGGAACCTACGAGCAGTACTTC. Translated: CASRATGTYEQYF.

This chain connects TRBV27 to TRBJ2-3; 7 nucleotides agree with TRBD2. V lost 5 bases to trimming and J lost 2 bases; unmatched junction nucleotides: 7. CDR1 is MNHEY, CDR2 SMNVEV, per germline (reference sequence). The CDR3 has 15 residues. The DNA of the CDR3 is TGTGCCAGCAGTCGCCGGGACTATGCCACAGATACGCAGTATTTT. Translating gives CASSRRDYATDTQYF.

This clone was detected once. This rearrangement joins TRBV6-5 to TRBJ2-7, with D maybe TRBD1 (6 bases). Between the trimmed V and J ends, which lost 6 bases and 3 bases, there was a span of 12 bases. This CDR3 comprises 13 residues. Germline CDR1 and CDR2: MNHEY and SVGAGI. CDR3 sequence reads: CASRPTGIYEQYF. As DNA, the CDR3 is TGTGCCAGCAGGCCGACAGGTATCTACGAGCAGTACTTC.

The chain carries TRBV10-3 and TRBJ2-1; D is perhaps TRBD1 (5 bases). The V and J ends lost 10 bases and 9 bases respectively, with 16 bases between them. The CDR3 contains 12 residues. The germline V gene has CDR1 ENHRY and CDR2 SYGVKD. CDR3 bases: TGTGCCAACGATAAACAGGTTGGTGAGCAGTTCTTC. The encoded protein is CANDKQVGEQFF.

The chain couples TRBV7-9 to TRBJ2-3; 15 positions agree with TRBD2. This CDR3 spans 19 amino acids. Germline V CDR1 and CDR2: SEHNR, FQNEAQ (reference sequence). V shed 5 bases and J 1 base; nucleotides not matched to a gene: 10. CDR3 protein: CASSIPRTSGRGGTDTQYF. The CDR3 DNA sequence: TGTGCCAGCAGCATTCCTCGGACTAGCGGGAGGGGCGGCACAGATACGCAGTATTTT.

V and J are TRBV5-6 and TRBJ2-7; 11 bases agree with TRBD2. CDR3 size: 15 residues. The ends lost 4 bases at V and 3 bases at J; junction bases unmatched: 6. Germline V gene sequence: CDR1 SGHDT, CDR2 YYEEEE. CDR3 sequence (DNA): TGTGCCAGCAGCCCCGGGACTAGCGGATTCTACGAGCAGTACTTC. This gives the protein CASSPGTSGFYEQYF.

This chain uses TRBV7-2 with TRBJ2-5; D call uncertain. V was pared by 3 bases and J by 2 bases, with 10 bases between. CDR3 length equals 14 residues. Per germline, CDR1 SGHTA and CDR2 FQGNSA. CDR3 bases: TGTGCCAGCAGCTTCCCTCCAGTTCAAGAGACCCAGTACTTC. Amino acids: CASSFPPVQETQYF.

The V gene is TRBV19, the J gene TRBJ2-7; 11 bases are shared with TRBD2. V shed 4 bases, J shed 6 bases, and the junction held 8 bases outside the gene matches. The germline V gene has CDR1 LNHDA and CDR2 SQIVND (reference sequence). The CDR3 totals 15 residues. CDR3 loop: CASSKLAGGPSEQYF. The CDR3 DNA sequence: TGTGCCAGTAGTAAATTAGCGGGAGGGCCCTCCGAGCAGTACTTC.

Written as DNA, the CDR3 is TGTGCCAGCAGTGAAGCTGACAGGGTTTACGAGCAGTACTTC. Amino acid sequence: CASSEADRVYEQYF. This sequence joins TRBV6-1 and TRBJ2-7; 7 bases align to TRBD1. This CDR3 is 14 amino acids long. V gave up 0 bases and J gave up 4 bases; unmatched junction bases: 3. Germline CDR1 reads MNHNS; CDR2 reads SASEGT.

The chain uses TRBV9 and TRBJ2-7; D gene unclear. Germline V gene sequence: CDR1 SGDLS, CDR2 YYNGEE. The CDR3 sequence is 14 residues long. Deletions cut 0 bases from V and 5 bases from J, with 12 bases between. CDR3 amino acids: CASSVAVGLDEQYF. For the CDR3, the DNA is TGTGCCAGCAGCGTAGCGGTGGGATTGGACGAGCAGTACTTC.

CDR3 bases: TGTGCCAGCACCCTCACAGGGGGTCAGCCCCAGCATTTT. Translating it yields CASTLTGGQPQHF. The chain joins TRBV5-8 to TRBJ1-5; TRBD1 agrees at 8 bases. This CDR3 is built from 13 residues. Germline V lookup: CDR1 SGHTS, CDR2 YDEGEE. V shed 6 bases, J shed 6 bases, and the junction held 5 bases outside the gene matches.

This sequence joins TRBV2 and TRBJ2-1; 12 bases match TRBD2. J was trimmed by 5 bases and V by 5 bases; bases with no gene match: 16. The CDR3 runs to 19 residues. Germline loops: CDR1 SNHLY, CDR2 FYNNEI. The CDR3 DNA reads TGTGCCAGCAGTTCACGGACTAGCGGGACCCTTGACTCTGACAATGAGCAGTTCTTC. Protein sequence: CASSSRTSGTLDSDNEQFF.

CDR3 nucleotides: TGCGCCAGCAGTGATTCGTGGCAGACGAACACCGGGGAGCTGTTTTTT. Its protein product is CASSDSWQTNTGELFF. The chain joins TRBV10-1 to TRBJ2-2, with D unresolved. Per germline, CDR1 WNHNN and CDR2 SYGVQD (reference sequence). The CDR3 contains 16 residues. The V and J ends lost 3 bases and 0 bases respectively, with 11 bases between them.

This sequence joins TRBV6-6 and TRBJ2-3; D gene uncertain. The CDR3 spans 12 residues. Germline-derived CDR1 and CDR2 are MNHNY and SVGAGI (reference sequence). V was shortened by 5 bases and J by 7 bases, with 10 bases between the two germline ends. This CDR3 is CASSDDINTQYF. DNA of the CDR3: TGTGCCAGCAGTGATGACATCAATACGCAGTATTTT.

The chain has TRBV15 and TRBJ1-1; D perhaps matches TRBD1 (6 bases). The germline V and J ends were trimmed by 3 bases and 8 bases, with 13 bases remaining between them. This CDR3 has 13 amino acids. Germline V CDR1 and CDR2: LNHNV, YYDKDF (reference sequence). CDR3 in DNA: TGTGCCACCAGCAGTGCCTCACAGGGAGAAGCTTTCTTT. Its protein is CATSSASQGEAFF.

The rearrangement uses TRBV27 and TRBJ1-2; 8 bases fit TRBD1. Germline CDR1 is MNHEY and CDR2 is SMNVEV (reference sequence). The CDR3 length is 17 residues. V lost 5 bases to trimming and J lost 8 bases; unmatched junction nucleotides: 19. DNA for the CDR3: TGTGCCAGCAGTGCCGGCTACGCTGGTCAGGGGGCGGAAGGCTACACCTTC. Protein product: CASSAGYAGQGAEGYTF.

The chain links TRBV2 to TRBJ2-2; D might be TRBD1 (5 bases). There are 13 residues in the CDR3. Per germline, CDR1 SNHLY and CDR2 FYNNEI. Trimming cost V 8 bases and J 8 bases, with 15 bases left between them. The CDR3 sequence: CASALGAGGELFF. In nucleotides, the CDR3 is TGTGCCAGCGCGTTAGGGGCAGGGGGGGAGCTGTTTTTT.

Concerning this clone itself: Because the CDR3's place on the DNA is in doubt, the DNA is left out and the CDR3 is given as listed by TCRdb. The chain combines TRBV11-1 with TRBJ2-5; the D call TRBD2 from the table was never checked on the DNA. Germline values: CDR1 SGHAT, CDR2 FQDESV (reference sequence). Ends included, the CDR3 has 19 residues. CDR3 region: CASSTSLQFRGREVETQYF.

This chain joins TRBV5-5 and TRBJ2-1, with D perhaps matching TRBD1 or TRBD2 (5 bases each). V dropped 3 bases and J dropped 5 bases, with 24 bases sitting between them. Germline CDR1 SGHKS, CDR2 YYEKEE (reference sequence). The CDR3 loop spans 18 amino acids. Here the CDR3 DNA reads TGTGCCAGCAGCTCCCTCGCCGTGGTACACCTGGGGGACAATGAGCAGTTCTTC. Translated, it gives CASSSLAVVHLGDNEQFF.